One and the same sample provided the 26 T cell receptor beta chains below, sequenced in a study of CD8+ T cells in alopecia areata. The treatment was: oral pan-JAK inhibitor, 5-10 mg twice daily. It was cDNA, reverse transcribed from extracted RNA, that served as the sequencing template. Measured with immunoSEQ multiplex PCR; TCRdb has only the in-frame clones, and not every one. The sample lists about 300,000 clones, 58% occurring once. Sample: CD4+ T cells sorted from blood, taken at week 24, from a patient treated with tofacitinib. These receptors were obtained from a human donor with alopecia areata.

The rearrangement uses TRBV27 and TRBJ1-5, with D possibly TRBD1 on 5 matching bases. The CDR3 is made up of 16 amino acids. CDR1 and CDR2 (germline): MNHEY, SMNVEV (reference sequence). Trimming shortened V by 11 bases and J by 0 bases, and 20 bases separated the two germline ends. CDR3 in amino acids: CASWGGGKNSNQPQHF. The CDR3, as DNA: TGTGCCTCTTGGGGCGGCGGAAAGAATAGCAATCAGCCCCAGCATTTT.

J is TRBJ2-6 and V is TRBV7-2; TRBD1 matches at 9 bases. J lost 0 bases, V lost 5 bases, and 5 bases had no gene match. Germline CDR1 is SGHTA and CDR2 is FQGNSA. CDR3 size: 17 residues. CDR3 region: CASSRGQGFSGANVLTF. The CDR3 region has the DNA TGTGCCAGCAGCCGCGGACAGGGGTTCTCTGGGGCCAACGTCCTGACTTTC.

A remark on this clone: The same CDR3 is also encoded by other DNA sequences in this sample. The V gene is TRBV6-5, the J gene TRBJ1-2; 9 bases fit TRBD1. This CDR3 contains 13 residues. V was clipped by 5 bases and J by 5 bases; unmatched bases: 3. Germline CDR1 and CDR2: MNHEY and SVGAGI. The CDR3 spells CASSRTGDYGYTF. The CDR3 bases are TGTGCCAGCAGTCGGACAGGGGATTATGGCTACACCTTC.

The chain combines TRBV28 with TRBJ2-5; D remains ambiguous. The V and J ends lost 5 bases and 5 bases respectively, with 15 bases between them. The CDR3 sequence is 14 residues long. Germline V gives CDR1 MDHEN, CDR2 SYDVKM. In nucleotides, the CDR3 is TGTGCCAGCAGTCCGCCGCAAGGTCCGGAGACCCAGTACTTC. Encoded protein: CASSPPQGPETQYF.

This clone has only a few counts. The chain recombines TRBV19 with TRBJ1-5; D not certain. The V gene lost 5 bases and the J gene lost 9 bases, with 11 bases spanning the gap. This CDR3 has 12 amino acids. From germline, CDR1 is LNHDA and CDR2 SQIVND (reference sequence). In DNA form, the CDR3 reads TGTGCCAGTAGTCCGTTTCAGAGGCCCCAGCATTTT. Translated: CASSPFQRPQHF.

The chain joins TRBV5-1 to TRBJ2-3, with D perhaps matching TRBD1 (5 bases). Trimming removed 3 bases at V and 1 base at J, with 12 bases between. From germline, CDR1 is SGHRS and CDR2 YFSETQ. The CDR3 consists of 15 residues. The CDR3 nucleotides are TGCGCCAGCAGCTCAGACAGCGTACGCACAGATACGCAGTATTTT. Translating it yields CASSSDSVRTDTQYF. Complete variable domain (other parts from reference TRBV5-1 and TRBJ2-3): KAGVTQTPRYLIKTRGQQVTLSCSPISGHRSVSWYQQTPGQGLQFLFEYFSETQRNKGNFPGRFSGRQFSNSRSEMNVSTLELGDSALYLCASSSDSVRTDTQYFGPGTRLTVL.

The CDR3 coding sequence is TGTGCCAGCAGTGAAAGGCCAGTCTACTCGCAGTACTTC. Its protein product is CASSERPVYSQYF. This chain joins TRBV2 and TRBJ2-7; no clear D. Looked up from germline, CDR1 is SNHLY and CDR2 is FYNNEI. The CDR3 totals 13 residues. The V gene lost 2 bases and the J gene lost 9 bases, with 14 bases spanning the gap.

The chain carries TRBV19 and TRBJ2-6, with D uncertain. Germline V gene data show CDR1 as LNHDA and CDR2 as SQIVND (reference sequence). V was pared by 5 bases and J by 3 bases, with 8 bases between. CDR3 length equals 14 residues. This CDR3 is CASSSQVGANVLTF. The CDR3 DNA reads as TGTGCCAGTAGTTCCCAGGTTGGGGCCAACGTCCTGACTTTC. Variable domain in full (rest from reference TRBV19 and TRBJ2-6): DGGITQSPKYLFRKEGQNVTLSCEQNLNHDAMYWYRQDPGQGLRLIYYSQIVNDFQKGDIAEGYSVSREKKESFPLTVTSAQKNPTAFYLCASSSQVGANVLTFGAGSRLTVL.

This rearrangement joins TRBV10-3 to TRBJ2-5; the match to TRBD1 covers 9 bases. With V trimmed by 3 bases and J by 2 bases, 7 bases remained unmatched. CDR3 size: 16 residues. CDR1 and CDR2 (germline): ENHRY, SYGVKD. The CDR3 region is CAISDQRDREQETQYF. The DNA for the CDR3 is TGTGCCATCAGTGACCAGCGGGACAGGGAACAAGAGACCCAGTACTTC.

The CDR3 protein is CASSGRPNTDTQYF. The CDR3 nucleotides read TGCGCCAGCAGCGGGCGACCGAACACAGATACGCAGTATTTT. The rearrangement links TRBV5-1 to TRBJ2-3; D gene ambiguous. The CDR3 runs 14 residues. V was clipped by 4 bases and J by 2 bases, with 11 bases between them. Per the germline V gene, CDR1 is SGHRS and CDR2 is YFSETQ.

This chain joins TRBV29-1 and TRBJ2-2; D is perhaps TRBD1 (5 bases). Germline values: CDR1 SQVTM, CDR2 ANQGSEA. This CDR3 spans 16 amino acids. V shed 3 bases and J shed 2 bases, with 16 bases lying between them. CDR3: CSVEDPWGGNTGELFF. CDR3 sequence (DNA): TGCAGCGTTGAGGACCCATGGGGCGGTAACACCGGGGAGCTGTTTTTT.

CDR3 protein: CAISGGQNYGYTF. CDR3 sequence (DNA): TGTGCCATCAGTGGTGGACAGAACTATGGCTACACCTTC. The V call is TRBV10-3, the J call TRBJ1-2, with D tentatively TRBD1 (6 bases). This CDR3 is built from 13 residues. V lost 4 bases and J 2 bases, leaving 8 bases between the germline ends. Looked up from germline, CDR1 is ENHRY and CDR2 is SYGVKD.

V gene TRBV29-1 combines with J gene TRBJ2-4, with D possibly being TRBD2 (6 bases). This CDR3 comprises 15 residues. The germline V gene encodes CDR1 SQVTM and CDR2 ANQGSEA. V lost 4 bases, J lost 0 bases, and 13 bases lay in between. Here the CDR3 reads CSVGDGGVAKNIQYF. CDR3 in DNA: TGCAGCGTTGGAGATGGAGGGGTAGCCAAAAACATTCAGTACTTC.

This chain joins TRBV25-1 and TRBJ1-1; D is uncertain. The CDR3 covers 14 residues. The V end was cut by 2 bases, the J end by 0 bases, with 7 bases between. Germline CDR1 MGHDK, CDR2 SYGVNS. The CDR3 loop reads CASSEGGVNTEAFF. The CDR3 DNA is TGTGCCAGCAGTGAAGGAGGAGTGAACACTGAAGCTTTCTTT.

The chain couples TRBV11-1 to TRBJ2-1; 10 bases fit TRBD1. V was clipped by 7 bases and J by 8 bases; unmatched bases: 8. The CDR3 loop spans 14 amino acids. Germline V lookup: CDR1 SGHAT, CDR2 FQDESV (reference sequence). This CDR3 reads CASNPGQGYDEQFF. The CDR3 DNA is TGTGCCAGCAACCCGGGACAGGGGTATGATGAGCAGTTCTTC.

This rearrangement joins TRBV4-1 to TRBJ2-5; no firm D call. Trimming shortened V by 1 base and J by 5 bases, and 8 bases separated the two germline ends. The germline V gene encodes CDR1 MGHRA and CDR2 YSYEKL. The CDR3 is 13 amino acids. The CDR3 is CASSQVGMETQYF. For the CDR3, the DNA is TGCGCCAGCAGCCAAGTTGGTATGGAGACCCAGTACTTC.

This clone has more than one count but fewer than ten. The V gene is TRBV29-1, the J gene TRBJ1-1; TRBD1 might be the D (5 bases). Looked up from germline, CDR1 is SQVTM and CDR2 is ANQGSEA. The CDR3 extends over 13 amino acids. V was shortened by 4 bases and J by 1 base, with 10 bases between the two germline ends. CDR3 sequence (DNA): TGCAGCGTTGCCCTCGGACAGAACACTGAAGCTTTCTTT. This gives the protein CSVALGQNTEAFF.

The chain is built from TRBV2 and TRBJ1-1; weak D call: TRBD1 (6 bases). Germline loops: CDR1 SNHLY, CDR2 FYNNEI. V was trimmed by 5 bases and J by 3 bases, leaving 16 bases between them. The CDR3 has 15 amino acids. CDR3: CASSLQGGIYTEAFF. The CDR3 nucleotides read TGTGCCAGCAGTTTACAGGGAGGTATATACACTGAAGCTTTCTTT.

The chain employs TRBV7-2 and TRBJ1-2; 7 bases map to TRBD1. The CDR3 runs 16 residues. The V gene's germline CDR1 is SGHTA and CDR2 FQGNSA. Trimming removed 2 bases from V and 2 bases from J; junction bases left unmatched: 8. DNA for the CDR3: TGTGCCAGCAGCTTAAGATGGGACAGCCCAAACTATGGCTACACCTTC. It encodes CASSLRWDSPNYGYTF.

In regard to this clone: Germline is not matched at one junction end, which may reflect a read error. This sequence joins TRBV7-7 and TRBJ2-5, with 12 bases lining up with TRBD2. This CDR3 comprises 16 residues. Per germline, CDR1 SSHAT and CDR2 FNYEAQ (reference sequence). CDR3 nucleotides: TGTGCTAGCAGCTCCCAGACTAGCGGGGGTTCGGAGACCCAGTACTTC. Translated, it gives CASSSQTSGGSETQYF. Complete variable domain (other parts from reference TRBV7-7 and TRBJ2-5): GAGVSQSPRYKVTKRGQDVTLRCDPISSHATLYWYQQALGQGPEFLTYFNYEAQPDKSGLPSDRFSAERPEGSISTLTIQRTEQRDSAMYRCASSSQTSGGSETQYFGPGTRLLVL.

This rearrangement joins TRBV29-1 to TRBJ2-3, with 10 bases aligning to TRBD2. The CDR3 is 14 residues long. In germline, CDR1 is SQVTM, CDR2 ANQGSEA. The V and J ends lost 6 bases and 1 base, in that order; junction bases with no gene match: 4. CDR3 residues: CSVGTSGGTDTQYF. The DNA of the CDR3 is TGCAGCGTCGGCACTAGCGGGGGCACAGATACGCAGTATTTT.

V and J are TRBV30 and TRBJ1-3; 7 bases match TRBD2. TRBJ2-2 explains the end of the DNA better; the J call may be wrong. The CDR3 covers 13 residues. Germline V gene sequence: CDR1 GTSNPN, CDR2 SVGIG (reference sequence). The CDR3 is CAWSSSGVGELFF. DNA for the CDR3: TGTGCCTGGAGTTCAAGCGGGGTCGGGGAGCTGTTTTTT.

The chain has TRBV30 and TRBJ2-6, with a tentative D call TRBD1 (6 bases). Trimming took 5 bases from V and 4 from J, leaving 18 bases between them. The CDR3 is 16 amino acids. The germline gives CDR1 GTSNPN, CDR2 SVGIG (reference sequence). The chain's CDR3 is CAWALTGRAGANVLTF. The CDR3 region has the DNA TGTGCCTGGGCCTTAACAGGGAGAGCAGGGGCCAACGTCCTGACTTTC.

This clone was recorded a few times. V is TRBV5-6 and J is TRBJ2-5; 9 bases are shared with TRBD2. The V segment lost 4 bases and the J segment 4 bases; nucleotides outside the gene matches: 8. The CDR3 spans 15 residues. Germline V gives CDR1 SGHDT, CDR2 YYEEEE. CDR3 amino acids: CASSPSGRGGETQYF. Written as DNA, the CDR3 is TGTGCCAGCAGCCCCTCTGGGCGGGGGGGAGAGACCCAGTACTTC.

The J gene is TRBJ2-7, the V gene TRBV7-9; weak D call: TRBD1 (5 bases). Looked up from germline, CDR1 is SEHNR and CDR2 is FQNEAQ (reference sequence). The V gene lost 5 bases and the J gene lost 5 bases, with 16 bases spanning the gap. The CDR3 extends over 14 amino acids. The chain's CDR3 is CASSQQEFWDEQYF. Written as DNA, the CDR3 is TGTGCCAGCAGCCAACAGGAGTTCTGGGACGAGCAGTACTTC. Supplemented by reference TRBV7-9 and TRBJ2-7, the full variable domain reads DTGVSQNPRHKITKRGQNVTFRCDPISEHNRLYWYRQTLGQGPEFLTYFQNEAQLEKSRLLSDRFSAERPKGSFSTLEIQRTEQGDSAMYLCASSQQEFWDEQYFGPGTRLTVT.

The V call is TRBV4-3, the J call TRBJ1-2, with TRBD1 as a possible D gene (5 bases). Germline CDR1 and CDR2: LGHNA and YSLEER. Trimming stripped 0 bases from V and 4 bases from J, with 12 bases between. CDR3 length: 15 amino acids. The CDR3 DNA follows: TGCGCCAGCAGCCAAGATACAGTAGGGACCTATGGCTACACCTTC. Its translation is CASSQDTVGTYGYTF.